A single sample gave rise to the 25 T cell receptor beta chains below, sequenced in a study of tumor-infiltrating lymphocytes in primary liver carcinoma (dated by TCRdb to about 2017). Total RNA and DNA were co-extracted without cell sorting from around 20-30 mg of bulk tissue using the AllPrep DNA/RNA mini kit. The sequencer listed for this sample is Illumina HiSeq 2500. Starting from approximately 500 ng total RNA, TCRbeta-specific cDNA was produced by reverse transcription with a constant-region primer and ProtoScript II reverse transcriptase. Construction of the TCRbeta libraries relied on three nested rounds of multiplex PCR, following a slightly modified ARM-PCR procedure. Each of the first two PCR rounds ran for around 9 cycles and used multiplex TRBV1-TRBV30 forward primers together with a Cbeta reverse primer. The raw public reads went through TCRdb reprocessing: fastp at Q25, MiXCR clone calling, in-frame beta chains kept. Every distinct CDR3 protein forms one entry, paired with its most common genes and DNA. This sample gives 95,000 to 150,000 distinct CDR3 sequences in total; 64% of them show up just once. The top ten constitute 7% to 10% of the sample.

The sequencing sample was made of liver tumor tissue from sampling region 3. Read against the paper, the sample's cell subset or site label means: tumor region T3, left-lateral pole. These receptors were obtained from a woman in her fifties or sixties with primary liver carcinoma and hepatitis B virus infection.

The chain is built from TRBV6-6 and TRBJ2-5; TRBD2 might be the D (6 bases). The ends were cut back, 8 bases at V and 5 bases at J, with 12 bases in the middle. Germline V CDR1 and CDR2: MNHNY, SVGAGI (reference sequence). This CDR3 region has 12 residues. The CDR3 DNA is TGTGCCAGCTCAAGGGCGGGGGAGACCCAGTACTTC. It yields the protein CASSRAGETQYF.

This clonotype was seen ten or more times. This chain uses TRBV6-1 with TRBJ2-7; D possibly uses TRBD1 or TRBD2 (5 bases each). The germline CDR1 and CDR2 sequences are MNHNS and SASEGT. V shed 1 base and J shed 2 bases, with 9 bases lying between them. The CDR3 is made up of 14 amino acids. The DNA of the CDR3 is TGTGCCAGCAGTGAAGGTAGAGGGGCCTACGAGCAGTACTTC. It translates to CASSEGRGAYEQYF.

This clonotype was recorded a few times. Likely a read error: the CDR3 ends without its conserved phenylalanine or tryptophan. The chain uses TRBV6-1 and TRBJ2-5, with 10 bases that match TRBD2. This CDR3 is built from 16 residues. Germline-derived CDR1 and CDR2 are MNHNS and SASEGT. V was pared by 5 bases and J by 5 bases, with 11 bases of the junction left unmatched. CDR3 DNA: TGTGCCAGCAGTCCAAAACGGCTAGCGGGAGACGAGACCCAGTACTAC. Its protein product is CASSPKRLAGDETQYY.

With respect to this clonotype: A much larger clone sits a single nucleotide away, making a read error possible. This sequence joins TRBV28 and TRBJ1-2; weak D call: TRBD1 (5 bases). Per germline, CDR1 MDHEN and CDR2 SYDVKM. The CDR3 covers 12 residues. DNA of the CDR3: TGTGCCAGCAGTTCCGGGACGTATGGCTACATCTTC. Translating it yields CASSSGTYGYIF.

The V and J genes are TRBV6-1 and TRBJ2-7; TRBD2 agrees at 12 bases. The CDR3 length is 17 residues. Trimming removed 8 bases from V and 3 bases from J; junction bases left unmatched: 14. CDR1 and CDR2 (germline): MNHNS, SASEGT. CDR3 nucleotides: TGTGCCAGCCTTCCTCCTAGCGGGAGGGCGCATTTCTACGAGCAGTACTTC. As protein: CASLPPSGRAHFYEQYF.

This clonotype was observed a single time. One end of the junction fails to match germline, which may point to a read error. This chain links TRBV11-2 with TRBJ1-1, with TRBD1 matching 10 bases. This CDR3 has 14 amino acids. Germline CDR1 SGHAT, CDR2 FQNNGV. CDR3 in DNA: TGTGCCAACAGCCCGTTTGGACAGGGGGGAGAAGCTTTCTTT. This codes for CANSPFGQGGEAFF. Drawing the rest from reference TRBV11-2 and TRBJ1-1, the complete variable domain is EAGVAQSPRYKIIEKRQSVAFWCNPISGHATLYWYQQILGQGPKLLIQFQNNGVVDDSQLPKDRFSAERLKGVDSTLKIQPAKLEDSAVYLCANSPFGQGGEAFFGQGTRLTVV.

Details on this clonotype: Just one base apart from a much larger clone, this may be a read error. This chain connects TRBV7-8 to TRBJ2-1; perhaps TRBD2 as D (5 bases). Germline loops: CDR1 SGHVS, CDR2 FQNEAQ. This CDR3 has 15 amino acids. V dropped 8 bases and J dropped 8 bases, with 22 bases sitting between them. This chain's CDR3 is CASRSVFGVWDEQFF. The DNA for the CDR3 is TGTGCCAGCCGCTCGGTCTTCGGGGTTTGGGATGAGCAGTTCTTC.

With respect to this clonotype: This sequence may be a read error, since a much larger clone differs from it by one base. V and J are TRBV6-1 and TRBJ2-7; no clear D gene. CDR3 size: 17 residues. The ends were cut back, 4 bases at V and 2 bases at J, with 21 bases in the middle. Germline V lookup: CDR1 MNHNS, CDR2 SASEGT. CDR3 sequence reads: CASSARLVGTIAYEQYF. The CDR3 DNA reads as TGTGCCAGCAGTGCGCGGCTAGTGGGAACCATCGCCTACGAGCAGTACTTC.

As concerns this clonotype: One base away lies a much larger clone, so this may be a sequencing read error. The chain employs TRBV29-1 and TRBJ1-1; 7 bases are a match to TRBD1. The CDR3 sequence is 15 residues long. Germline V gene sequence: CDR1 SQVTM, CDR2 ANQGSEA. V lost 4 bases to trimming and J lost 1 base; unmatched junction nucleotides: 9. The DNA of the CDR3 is TGCAGCGTTGGGTGGCAGGGGGTCGCGAACACTGAAGCTTTCTTT. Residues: CSVGWQGVANTEAFF.

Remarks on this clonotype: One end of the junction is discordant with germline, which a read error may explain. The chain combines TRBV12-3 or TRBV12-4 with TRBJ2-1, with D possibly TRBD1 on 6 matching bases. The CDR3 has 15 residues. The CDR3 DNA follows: TGTGGCAGCAGTTTAGAGGGGACATCCTGGAATGAGCAGCTCTTC. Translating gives CGSSLEGTSWNEQLF.

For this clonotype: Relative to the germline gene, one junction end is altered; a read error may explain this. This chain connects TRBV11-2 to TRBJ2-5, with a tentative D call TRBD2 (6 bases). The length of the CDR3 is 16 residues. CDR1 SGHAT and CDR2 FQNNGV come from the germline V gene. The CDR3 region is CASSYSRGNGRETQCF. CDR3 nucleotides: TGTGCTAGCAGCTACTCCCGTGGTAACGGGAGAGAGACCCAGTGCTTC.

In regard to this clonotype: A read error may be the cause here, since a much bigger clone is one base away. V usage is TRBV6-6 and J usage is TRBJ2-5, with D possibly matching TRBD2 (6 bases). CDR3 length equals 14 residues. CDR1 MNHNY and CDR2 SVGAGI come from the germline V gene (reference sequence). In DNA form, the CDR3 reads TGTGCCAGCAGGCGGGAATTGACCCAAGGGACCCAGTACTTC. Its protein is CASRRELTQGTQYF.

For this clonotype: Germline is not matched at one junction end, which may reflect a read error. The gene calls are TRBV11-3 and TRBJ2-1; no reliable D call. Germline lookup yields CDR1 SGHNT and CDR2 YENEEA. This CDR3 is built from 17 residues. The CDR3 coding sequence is TGTGCCAGCAACTTAGGTCGGAGAGAGTGGGGTGTCGATGAGCAGTTCTTC. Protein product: CASNLGRREWGVDEQFF.

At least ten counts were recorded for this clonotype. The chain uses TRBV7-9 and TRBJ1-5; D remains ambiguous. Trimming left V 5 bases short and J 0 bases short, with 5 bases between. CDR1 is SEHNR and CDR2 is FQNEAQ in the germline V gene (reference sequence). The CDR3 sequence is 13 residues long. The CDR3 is CASSRDSNQPQHF. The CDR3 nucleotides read TGTGCCAGCAGCCGAGATAGCAATCAGCCCCAGCATTTT.

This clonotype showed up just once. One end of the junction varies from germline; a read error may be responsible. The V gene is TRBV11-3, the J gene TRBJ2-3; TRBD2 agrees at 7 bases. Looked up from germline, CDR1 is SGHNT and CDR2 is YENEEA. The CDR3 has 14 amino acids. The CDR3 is CGSSFRTSTDTQYF. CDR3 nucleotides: TGTGGCAGCAGTTTCAGGACTAGTACAGATACGCAGTATTTT.

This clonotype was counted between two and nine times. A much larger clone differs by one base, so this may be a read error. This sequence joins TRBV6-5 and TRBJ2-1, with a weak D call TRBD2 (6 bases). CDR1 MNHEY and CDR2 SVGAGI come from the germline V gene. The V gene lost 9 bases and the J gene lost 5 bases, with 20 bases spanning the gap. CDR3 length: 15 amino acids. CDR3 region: CASRIAGPRNNEQFF. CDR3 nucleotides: TGTGCCAGTCGCATCGCGGGGCCGCGAAACAATGAGCAGTTCTTC.

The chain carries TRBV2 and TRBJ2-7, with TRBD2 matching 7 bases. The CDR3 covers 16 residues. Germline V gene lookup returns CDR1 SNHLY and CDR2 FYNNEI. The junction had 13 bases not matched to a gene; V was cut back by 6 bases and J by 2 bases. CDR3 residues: CASSQPGAAGAYEQYF. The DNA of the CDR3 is TGTGCCAGCAGCCAACCCGGGGCGGCGGGGGCCTACGAGCAGTACTTC.

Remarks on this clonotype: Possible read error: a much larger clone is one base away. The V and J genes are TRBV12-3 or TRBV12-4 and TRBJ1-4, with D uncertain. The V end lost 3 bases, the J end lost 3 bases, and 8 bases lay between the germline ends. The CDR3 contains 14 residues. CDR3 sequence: CASSLQWANEKLFF. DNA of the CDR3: TGTGCCAGCAGTTTGCAGTGGGCTAATGAAAAACTGTTTTTT.

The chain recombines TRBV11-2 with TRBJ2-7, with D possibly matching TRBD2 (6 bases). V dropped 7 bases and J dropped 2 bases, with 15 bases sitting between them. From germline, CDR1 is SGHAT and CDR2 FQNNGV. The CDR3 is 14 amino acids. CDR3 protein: CASNLEGGPYEQYF. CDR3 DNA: TGTGCCAGCAATTTAGAGGGAGGCCCCTACGAGCAGTACTTC.

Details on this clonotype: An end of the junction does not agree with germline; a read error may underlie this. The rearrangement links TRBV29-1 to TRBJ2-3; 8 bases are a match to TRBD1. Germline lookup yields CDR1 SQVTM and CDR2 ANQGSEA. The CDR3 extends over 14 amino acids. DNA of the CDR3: TGCAGCATTGGGGACAGGACCCACACAGATACGCAGTGTTTT. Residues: CSIGDRTHTDTQCF.

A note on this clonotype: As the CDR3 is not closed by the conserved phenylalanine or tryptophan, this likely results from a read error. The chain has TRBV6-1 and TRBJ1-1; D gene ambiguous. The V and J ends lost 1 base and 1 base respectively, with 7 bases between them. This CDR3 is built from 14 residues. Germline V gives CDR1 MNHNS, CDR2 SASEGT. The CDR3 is CASSEVVENTEAFV. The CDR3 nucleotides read TGTGCCAGCAGTGAAGTCGTGGAGAACACTGAAGCTTTCGTT.

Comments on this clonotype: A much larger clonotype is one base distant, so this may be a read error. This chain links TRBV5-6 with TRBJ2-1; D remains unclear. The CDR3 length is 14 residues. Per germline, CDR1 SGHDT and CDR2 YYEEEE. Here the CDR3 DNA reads TGTGCCAGCGGCTTTGCCCTGGTAACGAATGAGCAGTTCTTC. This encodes CASGFALVTNEQFF. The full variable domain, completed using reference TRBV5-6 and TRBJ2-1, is DAGVTQSPTHLIKTRGQQVTLRCSPKSGHDTVSWYQQALGQGPQFIFQYYEEEERQRGNFPDRFSGHQFPNYSSELNVNALLLGDSALYLCASGFALVTNEQFFGPGTRLTVL.

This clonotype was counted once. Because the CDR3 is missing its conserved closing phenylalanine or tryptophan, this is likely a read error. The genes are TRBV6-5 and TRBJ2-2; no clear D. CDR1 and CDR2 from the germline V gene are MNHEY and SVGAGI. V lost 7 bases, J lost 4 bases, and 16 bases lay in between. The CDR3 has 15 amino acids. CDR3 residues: CASNKIPDRTGELFS. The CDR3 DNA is TGTGCCAGCAATAAAATTCCGGACCGCACCGGGGAGCTGTTTTCT.

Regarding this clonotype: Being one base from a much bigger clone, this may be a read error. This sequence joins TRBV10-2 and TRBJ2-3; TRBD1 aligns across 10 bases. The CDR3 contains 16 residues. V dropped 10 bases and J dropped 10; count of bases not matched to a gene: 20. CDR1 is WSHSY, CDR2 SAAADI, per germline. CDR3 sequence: CATTMITGTGEPSQYF. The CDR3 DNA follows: TGCGCCACCACAATGATAACCGGGACAGGGGAACCTTCGCAGTATTTT.

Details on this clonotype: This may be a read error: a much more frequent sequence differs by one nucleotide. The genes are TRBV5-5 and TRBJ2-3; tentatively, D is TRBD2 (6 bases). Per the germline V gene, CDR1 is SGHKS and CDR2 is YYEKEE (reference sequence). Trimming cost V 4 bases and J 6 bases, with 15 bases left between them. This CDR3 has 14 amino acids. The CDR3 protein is CASSPRDWIDTQYF. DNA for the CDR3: TGTGCCAGCAGCCCGCGGGACTGGATTGATACGCAGTATTTT.